The 8 T cell receptor beta chains below come from one sample, sequenced in a study of beta chain features in type 1 diabetes. Isolated RNA was reverse transcribed in full, so expressed TCRB transcripts were sequenced. Some clones are missing from TCRdb's copy, which holds only in-frame ones; the method was immunoSEQ multiplex PCR. The sample lists around 400,000 clones; less than 15% were seen once. Sequencing input: naive CD4+ T cells from blood. Every receptor here comes from a woman aged 18 to 35 in good health.

CDR3 protein: CASSSWDRGHEQYF. The CDR3 DNA reads TGTGCCAGCAGCTCATGGGACAGGGGCCACGAGCAGTACTTC. The chain links TRBV9 to TRBJ2-7, with 10 bases lining up with TRBD1. Germline trimming cut 4 bases from V and 5 bases from J; bases unmatched to any gene: 6. From germline, CDR1 is SGDLS and CDR2 YYNGEE. The CDR3 extends over 14 amino acids.

This clone was detected a few times. The chain carries TRBV5-4 and TRBJ2-7; 8 bases agree with TRBD1. Trimming removed 7 bases from V and 1 base from J; junction bases left unmatched: 13. This CDR3 region has 16 residues. Germline V gene lookup returns CDR1 SGHNT and CDR2 YYREEE (reference sequence). The CDR3: CASGNSQGAQSYEQYF. The CDR3, as DNA: TGTGCCAGCGGCAACTCCCAGGGGGCTCAATCCTACGAGCAGTACTTC.

This clone appeared a few times. The chain recombines TRBV19 with TRBJ2-3; a possible D gene is TRBD1 (5 bases). V dropped 7 bases and J dropped 6 bases, with 14 bases sitting between them. The V gene's germline CDR1 is LNHDA and CDR2 SQIVND (reference sequence). This CDR3 has 13 amino acids. Here the CDR3 reads CASTGSRLDTQYF. CDR3 in DNA: TGTGCCAGTACAGGGTCTCGACTGGATACGCAGTATTTT.

This chain uses TRBV29-1 with TRBJ2-4; the match to TRBD1 covers 7 bases. Germline CDR1 reads SQVTM; CDR2 reads ANQGSEA. The trim removed 7 bases at V and 8 bases at J, leaving 11 bases unmatched. This CDR3 has 13 residues. The CDR3 bases are TGCAGCGCCGAGGGGGCCGGTTGGGACATTCAGTACTTC. Protein: CSAEGAGWDIQYF.

This chain joins TRBV5-1 and TRBJ2-7, with 12 positions matching TRBD1. Germline lookup yields CDR1 SGHRS and CDR2 YFSETQ. The CDR3 length is 19 residues. Trimming at V came to 4 bases and at J to 0 bases, leaving 14 bases not matched to a gene. The CDR3 DNA reads as TGCGCCAGCAGCCGACAATCGGGACAGGGGGCGTCGAGCTCCTACGAGCAGTACTTC. Protein: CASSRQSGQGASSSYEQYF.

The genes are TRBV29-1 and TRBJ2-7; D perhaps matches TRBD1 (5 bases). This CDR3 has 11 amino acids. Germline CDR1 SQVTM, CDR2 ANQGSEA. Between the trimmed V and J ends, which lost 6 bases and 2 bases, there was a span of 8 bases. The CDR3 is CSVLTAYEQYF. CDR3 nucleotides: TGCAGCGTCTTGACAGCCTACGAGCAGTACTTC.

The V gene is TRBV20-1, the J gene TRBJ2-7, with 9 bases lining up with TRBD2. The CDR3 is made up of 11 amino acids. Trimming at V came to 5 bases and at J to 9 bases, leaving 5 bases not matched to a gene. CDR1 is DFQATT and CDR2 is SNEGSKA in the germline V gene (reference sequence). The CDR3 sequence is CSAAQREAQYF. The DNA for the CDR3 is TGCAGTGCTGCCCAGCGGGAGGCGCAGTACTTC.

This rearrangement joins TRBV2 to TRBJ2-5; weak D call: TRBD1 (6 bases). V lost 4 bases and J lost 5, with 14 bases in between. From germline, CDR1 is SNHLY and CDR2 FYNNEI. This CDR3 has 14 amino acids. CDR3 nucleotide sequence: TGTGCCAGCAGTGGTTCGGGGCAGGGGGAGACCCAGTACTTC. Protein: CASSGSGQGETQYF.